This TCR beta chain was recorded in a study of blood T cell repertoires in COVID-19. Study summary: Whether acute or convalescent, the COVID-19 samples came from the United States, Italy and Spain. Sources were T cells, B-cell-depleted T cells, or PBMCs; the material itself was cDNA or gDNA.

Source study methods: Researchers report that nucleated cell counts were estimated from reference gene primer amplification. Sequencing used immunoSEQ multiplex PCR; TCRdb keeps in-frame clones, though not all of them. V and J calls and clone size are those listed in that table; D and trimming were worked out from the DNA. The data show approximately 180,000 clones, 88% seen once. The CDR3 extends over 13 amino acids. Per germline, CDR1 SGHAT and CDR2 FQNNGV. Between the trimmed V and J ends, which lost 5 bases and 1 base, there was a span of 9 bases. This rearrangement joins TRBV11-2 to TRBJ2-7; D possibly corresponds to TRBD2 (5 bases). Sequenced material: peripheral blood. The clonotype was recovered from a man aged 35-49 years with active or convalescent COVID-19. CDR3 sequence: CASSHGLSYEQYF. The CDR3 DNA is TGTGCCAGCAGCCACGGACTGTCCTACGAGCAGTACTTC. The entire variable domain, with the rest obtained from reference TRBV11-2 and TRBJ2-7, is as follows: EAGVAQSPRYKIIEKRQSVAFWCNPISGHATLYWYQQILGQGPKLLIQFQNNGVVDDSQLPKDRFSAERLKGVDSTLKIQPAKLEDSAVYLCASSHGLSYEQYFGPGTRLTVT.